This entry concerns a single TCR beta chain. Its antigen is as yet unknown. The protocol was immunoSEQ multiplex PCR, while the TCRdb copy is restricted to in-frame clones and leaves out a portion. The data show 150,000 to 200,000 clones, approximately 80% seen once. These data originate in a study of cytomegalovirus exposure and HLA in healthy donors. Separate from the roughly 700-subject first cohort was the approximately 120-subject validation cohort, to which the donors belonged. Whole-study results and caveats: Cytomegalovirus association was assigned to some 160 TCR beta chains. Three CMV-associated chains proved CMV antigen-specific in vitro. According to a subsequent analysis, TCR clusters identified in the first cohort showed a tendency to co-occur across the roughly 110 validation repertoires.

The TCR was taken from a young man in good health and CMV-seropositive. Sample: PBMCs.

CDR3 nucleotide sequence: TGTGCCAGCAGCTTAGTGGTTATAGCGGGGGTAGGAGAGACCCAGTACTTC. Amino acids: CASSLVVIAGVGETQYF. This chain connects TRBV7-2 to TRBJ2-5; 9 nucleotides align to TRBD2. The CDR3 length is 17 residues. CDR1 and CDR2 from the germline V gene are SGHTA and FQGNSA. The V gene end was trimmed by 1 base and the J gene end by 4 bases; junction bases not matched to a gene: 10.